Sequencing of this T cell receptor beta chain was carried out in a study of blood T cell repertoires in COVID-19. Whole-study context: Some COVID-19 samples were acute and others convalescent; all came from the United States, Italy and Spain.

CDR1 and CDR2 (germline): ENHRY, SYGVKD. The CDR3 extends over 16 amino acids. Trimming at V came to 3 bases and at J to 4 bases, leaving 3 bases not matched to a gene. Original handling: Amplified reference gene primers provided the basis for estimating nucleated cell counts. Produced via immunoSEQ multiplex PCR; TCRdb's table is partial and in-frame only. The D gene and trimming were derived from the DNA, and the V and J assignments and clone size from that table. The repertoire holds a few hundred thousand clones, around nine tenths seen once, with around 0.92% in the top ten. Those designated as exposed participants met a COVID-19 case within 2 weeks before study entry.

The TCR sequence derives from a woman in her thirties who had been exposed to COVID-19. The rearrangement uses TRBV10-3 and TRBJ2-5; TRBD2 aligns across 15 bases. The specimen was PBMCs or T cells enriched from blood (not recorded which). DNA for the CDR3: TGTGCCATCAGTGACCCGGGACTAGCGGGGGGAGAGACCCAGTACTTC. Its translation is CAISDPGLAGGETQYF.